The clone carrying this TCR beta chain was seen more than once but under ten times. Its antigen is still unknown. V was pared by 7 bases and J by 1 base, with 3 bases of the junction left unmatched. The CDR3 is made up of 14 amino acids. In germline, CDR1 is SGHAT, CDR2 FQNNGV. After constant-region reverse-primer amplification, full-length variable regions underwent semi-nested PCR with Nested Universal Primer A. Each CDR3 protein gets one entry after TCRdb re-called the 5' RACE reads with MiXCR. This table has roughly 50,000 distinct CDR3 sequences, almost 25% appearing once. Overall study results and limits: Greatest tumor Treg TCR overlap was with tumor naive CD4+ cells.

The specimen was tumor-infiltrating naive CD4+ T cells sorted from the breast tumor. Subset indicated: naive CD4+ T cells, CD4+CD45RA+CD25-. V is TRBV11-2 and J is TRBJ2-1, with TRBD1 matching 8 bases. The TCR comes from a female donor with breast cancer. CDR3 in amino acids: CASTRQGSYNEQFF. CDR3 DNA sequence: TGTGCCAGCACAAGACAGGGGTCCTACAATGAGCAGTTCTTC. Full variable domain (outside the CDR3, taken from reference TRBV11-2 and TRBJ2-1): EAGVAQSPRYKIIEKRQSVAFWCNPISGHATLYWYQQILGQGPKLLIQFQNNGVVDDSQLPKDRFSAERLKGVDSTLKIQPAKLEDSAVYLCASTRQGSYNEQFFGPGTRLTVL.